This TCR beta chain was observed in a study of T cell clonality in common variable immunodeficiency. Whole-study findings and limits: Common variable immunodeficiency TCR beta sequences reportedly had fewer deletions and N-nucleotide insertions. Fewer TCRbeta clones were shared among CVID subjects than controls.

Turning to this clone: Its antigen is currently unknown. The read halts 3 residues ahead of the CDR3 end, with the missing end drawn from the germline J gene.

V was clipped by 1 base and J by 5 bases; unmatched bases: 10. CDR1 is SGHVS and CDR2 is FQNEAQ in the germline V gene. The CDR3 has 16 residues. Profiling relied on immunoSEQ multiplex PCR, and the TCRdb table lists in-frame clones only, not all of them. The data show fewer than 15,000 clones, with none appearing a single time. Replacement immunoglobulin had been given to every CVID subject for at least one year. The V and J genes are TRBV7-8 and TRBJ1-2; TRBD1 agrees at 7 bases. This TCR derives from a human donor with common variable immunodeficiency. Sequenced: peripheral blood mononuclear cells. Partial CDR3 DNA: TGTGCCAGCAGCTTAGTTCAGACAGGGAGTTCTTATGGC. This translates into CASSLVQTGSSYG. The full CDR3 protein is CASSLVQTGSSYGYTF. The whole variable domain, filled in from reference TRBV7-8 and TRBJ1-2, reads GAGVSQSPRYKVAKRGQDVALRCDPISGHVSLFWYQQALGQGPEFLTYFQNEAQLDKSGLPSDRFFAERPEGSVSTLKIQRTQQEDSAVYLCASSLVQTGSSYGYTFGSGTRLTVV.